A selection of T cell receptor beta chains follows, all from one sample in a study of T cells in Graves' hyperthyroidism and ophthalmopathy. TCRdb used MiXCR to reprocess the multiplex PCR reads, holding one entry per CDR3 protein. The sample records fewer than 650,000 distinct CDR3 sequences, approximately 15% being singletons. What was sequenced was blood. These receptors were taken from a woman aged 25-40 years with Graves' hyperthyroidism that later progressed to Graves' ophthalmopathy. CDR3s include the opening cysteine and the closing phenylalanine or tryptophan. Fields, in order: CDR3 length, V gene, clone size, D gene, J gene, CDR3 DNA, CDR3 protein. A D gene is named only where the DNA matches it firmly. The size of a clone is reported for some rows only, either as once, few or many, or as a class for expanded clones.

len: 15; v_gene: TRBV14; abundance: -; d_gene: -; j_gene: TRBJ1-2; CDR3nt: TGTGCCAGCAGCCATGAAGATCGATGGGGGGATGGCTACACCTTC; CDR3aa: CASSHEDRWGDGYTF
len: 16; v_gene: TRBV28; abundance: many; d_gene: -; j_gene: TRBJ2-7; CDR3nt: TGTGCCAGCATCGGCCAATTGGATCGACTATCCTACGAGCAGTACTTC; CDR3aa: CASIGQLDRLSYEQYF
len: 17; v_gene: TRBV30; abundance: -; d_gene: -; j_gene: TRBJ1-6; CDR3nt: TGTGCCTGGACCCGGGCGTGGGAAGTCCTTGGTAATTCACCCCTCCACTTT; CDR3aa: CAWTRAWEVLGNSPLHF
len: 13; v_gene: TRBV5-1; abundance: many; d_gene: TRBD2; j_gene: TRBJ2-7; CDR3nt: TGCGCCAGCAGCCCGGCGGCGGGAGTTCAGCAGTACTTC; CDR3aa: CASSPAAGVQQYF
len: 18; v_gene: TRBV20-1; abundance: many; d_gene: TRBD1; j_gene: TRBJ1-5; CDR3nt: TGCAGTGCTCATATAACAGGGGACAGGCCGTATAGCAATCAGCCCCAGCATTTT; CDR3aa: CSAHITGDRPYSNQPQHF
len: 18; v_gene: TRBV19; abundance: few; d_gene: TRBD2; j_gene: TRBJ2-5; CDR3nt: TGTGCCAGTAGTATCAACCGCGGACTAGCGGGCCTCCAAGAGACCCAGTACTTC; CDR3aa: CASSINRGLAGLQETQYF
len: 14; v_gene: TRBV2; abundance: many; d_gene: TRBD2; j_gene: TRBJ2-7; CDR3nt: TGTGCCAGCACGGTGGCTAGCGGTTCCTACGAGCAGTACTTC; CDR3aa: CASTVASGSYEQYF
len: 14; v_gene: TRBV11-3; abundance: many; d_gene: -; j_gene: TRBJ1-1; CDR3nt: TGTGCCAGCAGCCCCCGGGCGGAGAACACTGAAGCTTTCTTT; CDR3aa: CASSPRAENTEAFF
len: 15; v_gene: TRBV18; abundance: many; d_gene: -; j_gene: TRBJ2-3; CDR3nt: TGTGCCAGCTCACCACCGGCCTACTCCCCAGATACGCAGTATTTT; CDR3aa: CASSPPAYSPDTQYF
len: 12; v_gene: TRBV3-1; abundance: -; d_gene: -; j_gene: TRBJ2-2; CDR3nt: TGTGCCAGCAGCCACGGACTCGGGGAGCTGTTTTTT; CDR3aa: CASSHGLGELFF
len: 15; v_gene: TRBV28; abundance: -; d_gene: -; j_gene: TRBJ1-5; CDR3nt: TGTGCCAGCAGTCCCCCCCCCCGGGGCAATCAGCCCCAGCATTTT; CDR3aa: CASSPPPRGNQPQHF
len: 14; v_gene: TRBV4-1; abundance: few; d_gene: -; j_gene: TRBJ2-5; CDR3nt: TGCGCCAGCAGCCCCAGGGACCTTCAAGAGACCCAGTACTTC; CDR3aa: CASSPRDLQETQYF
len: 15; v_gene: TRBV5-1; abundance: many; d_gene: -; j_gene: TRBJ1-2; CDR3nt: TGCGCCAGCAGCTTGTTCTCCACCGGTAACTATGGCTACACCTTC; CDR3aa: CASSLFSTGNYGYTF
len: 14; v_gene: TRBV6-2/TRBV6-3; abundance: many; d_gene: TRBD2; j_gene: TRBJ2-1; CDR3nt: TGTGCCAGCAGTAGCGGGAGGGGGTACAATGAGCAGTTCTTC; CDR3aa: CASSSGRGYNEQFF
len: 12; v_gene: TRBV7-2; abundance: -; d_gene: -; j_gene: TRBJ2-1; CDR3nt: TGTGCCAGTTGGCGTATCTACAATGAGCAGTTCTTC; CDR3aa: CASWRIYNEQFF
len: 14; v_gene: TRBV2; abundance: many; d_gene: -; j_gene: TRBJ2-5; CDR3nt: TGTGCCAGCAGTGATGCCCGGCGGGAAGAGACCCAGTACTTC; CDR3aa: CASSDARREETQYF
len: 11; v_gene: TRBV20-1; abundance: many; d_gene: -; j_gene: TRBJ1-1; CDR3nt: TGCAGTGCTAGACAGGGCACTGAAGCTTTCTTT; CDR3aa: CSARQGTEAFF
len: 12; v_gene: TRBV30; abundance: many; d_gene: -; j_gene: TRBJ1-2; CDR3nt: TGTGCCTGGACCTACGGGCACTATGGCTACACCTTC; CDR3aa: CAWTYGHYGYTF
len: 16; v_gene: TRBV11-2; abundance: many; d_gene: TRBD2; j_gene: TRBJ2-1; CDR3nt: TGTGCCAGCAGCCGTAGCGGGAGGGTCCTCTACAATGAGCAGTTCTTC; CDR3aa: CASSRSGRVLYNEQFF
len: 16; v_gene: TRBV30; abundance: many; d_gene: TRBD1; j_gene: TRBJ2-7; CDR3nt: TGTGCCTGGAGTGTAGAGGGGGCGGGCAGGTTGTACGAGCAGTACTTC; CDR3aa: CAWSVEGAGRLYEQYF
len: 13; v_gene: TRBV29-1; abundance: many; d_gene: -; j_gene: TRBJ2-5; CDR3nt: TGCAGCGTTGAAGAGGGCGGACAAGAGACCCAGTACTTC; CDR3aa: CSVEEGGQETQYF
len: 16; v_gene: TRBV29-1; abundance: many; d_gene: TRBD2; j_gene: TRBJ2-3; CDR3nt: TGCAGCGTGGACCTAGTAGCGGGAGAGGTTACAGATACGCAGTATTTT; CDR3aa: CSVDLVAGEVTDTQYF
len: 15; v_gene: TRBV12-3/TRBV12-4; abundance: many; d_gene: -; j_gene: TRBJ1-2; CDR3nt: TGTGCCAGCAGTTCGATAGGAGGGTCCGTTTATGGCTACACCTTC; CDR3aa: CASSSIGGSVYGYTF
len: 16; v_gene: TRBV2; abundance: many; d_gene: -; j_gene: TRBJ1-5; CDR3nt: TGTGCCAGCAGTGAAGCGGCACACATTGACAATCAGCCCCAGCATTTT; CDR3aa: CASSEAAHIDNQPQHF
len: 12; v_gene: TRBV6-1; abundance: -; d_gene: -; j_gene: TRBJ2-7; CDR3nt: TGTGCCAGCCATACTCACTCCTACGAGCAGTACTTC; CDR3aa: CASHTHSYEQYF
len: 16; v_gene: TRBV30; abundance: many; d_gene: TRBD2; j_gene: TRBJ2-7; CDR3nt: TGTGCCTGGAGTCCCCGTGATCGGGGGGTGCTCTACGAGCAGTACTTC; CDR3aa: CAWSPRDRGVLYEQYF
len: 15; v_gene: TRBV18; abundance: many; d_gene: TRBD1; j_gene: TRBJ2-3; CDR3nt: TGTGCCAGCTCTACCACCGGACAGGGCACAGATACGCAGTATTTT; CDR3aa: CASSTTGQGTDTQYF
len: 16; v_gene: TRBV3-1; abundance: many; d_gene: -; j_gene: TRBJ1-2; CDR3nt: TGTGCCAGCAGCCAAGATCTTTCCGTTCCCGGCTATGGCTACACCTTC; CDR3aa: CASSQDLSVPGYGYTF
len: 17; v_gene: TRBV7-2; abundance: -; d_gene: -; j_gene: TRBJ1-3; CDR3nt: TGTGCCAGCATGCTTTTGGGGGGTAAATCCTCTGGAAACACCATATATTTT; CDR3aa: CASMLLGGKSSGNTIYF
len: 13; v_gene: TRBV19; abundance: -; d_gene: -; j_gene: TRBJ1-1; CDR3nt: TGTGCCACCTCGGGAGTGATGAACACTGAAGCTTTCTTT; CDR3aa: CATSGVMNTEAFF
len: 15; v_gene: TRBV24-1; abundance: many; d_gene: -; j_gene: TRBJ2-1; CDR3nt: TGTGCCACCAGTGCCCGGGACTTTCCTTACAATGAGCAGTTCTTC; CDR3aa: CATSARDFPYNEQFF
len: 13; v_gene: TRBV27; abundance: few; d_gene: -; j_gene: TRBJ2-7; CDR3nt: TGTGCCAGCAGCTTAAACTGGGCGACCGAGCAGTACTTC; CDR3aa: CASSLNWATEQYF
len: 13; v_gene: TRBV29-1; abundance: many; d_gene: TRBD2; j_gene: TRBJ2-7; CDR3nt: TGCAGCGTTGAGTTGGCGGGAGTGAGAGAGCAGTACTTC; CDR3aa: CSVELAGVREQYF
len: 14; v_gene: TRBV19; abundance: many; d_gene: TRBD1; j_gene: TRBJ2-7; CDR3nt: TGTGCCAGTAGTCCACGGACAGGGCCCTACGAGCAGTACTTC; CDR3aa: CASSPRTGPYEQYF
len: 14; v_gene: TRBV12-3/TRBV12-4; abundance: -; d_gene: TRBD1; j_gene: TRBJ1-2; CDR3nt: TGTGCCAGCAGTCCTGGGACAGGGTATGGTGGCTACACCTTC; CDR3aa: CASSPGTGYGGYTF
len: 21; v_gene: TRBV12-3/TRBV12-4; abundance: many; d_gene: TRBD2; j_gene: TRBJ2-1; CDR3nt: TGTGCCAGCAACCGCCTCGAGGGGCGTAGGTCTAGCGGGTGGGTCTACAATGAGCAGTTCTTC; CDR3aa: CASNRLEGRRSSGWVYNEQFF
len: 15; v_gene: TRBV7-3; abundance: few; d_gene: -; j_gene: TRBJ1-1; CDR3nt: TGTGCCAGCAGCTTACTCGCGGGGTTGAACACTGAAGCTTTCTTT; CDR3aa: CASSLLAGLNTEAFF
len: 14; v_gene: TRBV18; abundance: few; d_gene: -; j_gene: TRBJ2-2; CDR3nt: TGTGCCAGCTCACCGGGGGGCCGCACCGGGGAGCTGTTTTTT; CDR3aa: CASSPGGRTGELFF
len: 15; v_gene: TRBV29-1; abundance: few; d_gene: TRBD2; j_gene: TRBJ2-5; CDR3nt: TGCAGCGTAGCACTAGCGGGAGGAGGAGGGGAGACCCAGTACTTC; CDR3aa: CSVALAGGGGETQYF
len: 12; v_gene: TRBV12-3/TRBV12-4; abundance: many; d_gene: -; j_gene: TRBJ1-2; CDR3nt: TGTGCCAGCAGTTTGAGCGGTAGTGGCTACACCTTC; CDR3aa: CASSLSGSGYTF
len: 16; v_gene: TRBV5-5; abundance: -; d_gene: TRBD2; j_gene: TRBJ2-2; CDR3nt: TGTGCCAGCAGCCCTTGGACTAGCGATATTGCCGGGGAGCTGTTTTTT; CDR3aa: CASSPWTSDIAGELFF
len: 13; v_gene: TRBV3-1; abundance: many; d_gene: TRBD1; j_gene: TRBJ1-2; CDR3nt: TGTGCCAGCAGATCGACAGGGAACTATGGCTACACCTTC; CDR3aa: CASRSTGNYGYTF
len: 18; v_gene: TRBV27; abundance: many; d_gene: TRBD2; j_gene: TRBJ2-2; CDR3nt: TGTGCCAGCAGTTACTCGGGACTAGCGGGAGGGCCCCGTGCGGAGCTGTTTTTT; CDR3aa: CASSYSGLAGGPRAELFF
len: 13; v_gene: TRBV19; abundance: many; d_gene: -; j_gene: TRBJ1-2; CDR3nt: TGTGCCAGTAGTCGGGCAGGGGAGGCTGGCTACACCTTC; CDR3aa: CASSRAGEAGYTF
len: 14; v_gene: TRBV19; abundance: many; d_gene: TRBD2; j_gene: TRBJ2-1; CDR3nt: TGTGCCAGCTCGGGACTAGCGGGGAACAATGAGCAGTTCTTC; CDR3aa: CASSGLAGNNEQFF
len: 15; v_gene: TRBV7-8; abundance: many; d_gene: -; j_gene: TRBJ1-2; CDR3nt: TGTGCCAGCAGCCCTAGGAGAATCACTAACTATGGCTACACCTTC; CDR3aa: CASSPRRITNYGYTF
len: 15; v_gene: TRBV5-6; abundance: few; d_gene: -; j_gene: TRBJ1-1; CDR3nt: TGTGCCAGCAGCTGGGTTTCAGGGACGAACACTGAAGCTTTCTTT; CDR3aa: CASSWVSGTNTEAFF
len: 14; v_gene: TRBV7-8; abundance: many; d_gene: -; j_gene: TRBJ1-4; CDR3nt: TGTGCCAGCAGCTTCAGAGGAACTAATGAAAAACTGTTTTTT; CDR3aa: CASSFRGTNEKLFF
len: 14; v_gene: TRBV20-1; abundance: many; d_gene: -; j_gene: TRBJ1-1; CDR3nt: TGCAGTGCTAGAAAACCAGGGAGGGACACTGAAGCTTTCTTT; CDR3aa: CSARKPGRDTEAFF
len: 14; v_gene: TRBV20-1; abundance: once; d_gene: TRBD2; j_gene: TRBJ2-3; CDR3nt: TGCAGTGCCCGGGGGGCGGGAGGGAAAGATACGCAGTATTTT; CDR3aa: CSARGAGGKDTQYF
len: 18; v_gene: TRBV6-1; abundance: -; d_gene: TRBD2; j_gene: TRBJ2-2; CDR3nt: TGTGCCAGCATGAGGAGGGGCGGGAGGGCCCTCGTCACCGGGGAGCTGTTTTTT; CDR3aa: CASMRRGGRALVTGELFF
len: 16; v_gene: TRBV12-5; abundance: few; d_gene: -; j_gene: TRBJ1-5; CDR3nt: TGTGCTAGTGGTTTTTCGGTTTTGGGTAGCAATCAGCCCCAGCATTTT; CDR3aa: CASGFSVLGSNQPQHF
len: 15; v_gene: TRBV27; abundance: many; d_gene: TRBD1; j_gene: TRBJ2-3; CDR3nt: TGTGCCAGCGTGGCAGGGGGCCCTCTCATGAATACGCAGTATTTT; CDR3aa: CASVAGGPLMNTQYF
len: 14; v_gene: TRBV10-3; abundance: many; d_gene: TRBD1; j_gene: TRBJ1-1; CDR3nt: TGTGCCATCAGTAGAGACAGGGCGAACACTGAAGCTTTCTTT; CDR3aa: CAISRDRANTEAFF